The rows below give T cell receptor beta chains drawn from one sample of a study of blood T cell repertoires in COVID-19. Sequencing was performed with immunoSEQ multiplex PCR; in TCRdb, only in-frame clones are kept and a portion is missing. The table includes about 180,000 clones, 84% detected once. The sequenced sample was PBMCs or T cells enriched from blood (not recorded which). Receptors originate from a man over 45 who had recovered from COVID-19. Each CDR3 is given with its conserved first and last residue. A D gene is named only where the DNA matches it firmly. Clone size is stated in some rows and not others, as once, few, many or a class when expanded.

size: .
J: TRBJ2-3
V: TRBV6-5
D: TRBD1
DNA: TGTGCCAGCGGACAGGGGGGGGATACGCAGTATTTT
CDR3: CASGQGGDTQYF

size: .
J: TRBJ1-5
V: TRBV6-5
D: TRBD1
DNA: TGTGCCAGCAGTTTTAATCAGGGGGGTCAGCCCCAGCATTTT
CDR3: CASSFNQGGQPQHF

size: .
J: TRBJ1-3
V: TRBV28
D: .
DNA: TGTGCCAGCAGGGTCGGTCACTCTGGAAACACCATATATTTT
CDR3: CASRVGHSGNTIYF

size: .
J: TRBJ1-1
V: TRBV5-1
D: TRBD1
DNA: TGCGCCAGCAGATCCTTCGGACAGGAGAACACTGAAGCTTTCTTT
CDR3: CASRSFGQENTEAFF

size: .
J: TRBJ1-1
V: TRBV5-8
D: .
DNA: TGTGCCAGCAGCTTCTCCAGGAACACTGAAGCTTTCTTT
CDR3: CASSFSRNTEAFF

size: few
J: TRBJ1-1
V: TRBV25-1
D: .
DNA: TGTGCCAGCAGTGATTACAGGGATTATACTGAAGCTTTCTTT
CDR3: CASSDYRDYTEAFF

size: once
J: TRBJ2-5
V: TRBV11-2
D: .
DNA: TGTGCCAGCAGCTTAGATCAGGGGTCCGAGACCCAGTACTTC
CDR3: CASSLDQGSETQYF

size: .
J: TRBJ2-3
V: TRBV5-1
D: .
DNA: TGCGCCAGCAGCGGAGGGACTCAGCTTTACAGCACAGATACGCAGTATTTT
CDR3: CASSGGTQLYSTDTQYF

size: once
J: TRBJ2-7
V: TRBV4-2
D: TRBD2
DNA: TGTGCCAGCAGCCCGGGACTAGCGGGGGATACCTTCTACGAGCAGTACTTC
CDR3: CASSPGLAGDTFYEQYF

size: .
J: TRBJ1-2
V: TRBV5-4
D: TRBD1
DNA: TGTGCCAGCAGCTACGACCGGGACAGACTTAACTATGGCTACACCTTC
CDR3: CASSYDRDRLNYGYTF

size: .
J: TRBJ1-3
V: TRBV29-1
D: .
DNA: TGCAGCGTGGAAGTAGATTCTGGAAACACCATATATTTT
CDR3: CSVEVDSGNTIYF

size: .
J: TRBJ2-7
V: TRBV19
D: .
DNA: TGTGCCAGTAGTACTAGTTGGTCCTACGAGCAGTACTTC
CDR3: CASSTSWSYEQYF

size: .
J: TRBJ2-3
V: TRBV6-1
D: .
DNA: TGTGCCAGCAGTGAAGCTTACAGAGGGGATACGCAGTATTTT
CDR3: CASSEAYRGDTQYF

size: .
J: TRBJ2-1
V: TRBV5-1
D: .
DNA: TGCGCCAGCAGCTTGGTGAGGGCTGAGCAGTTCTTC
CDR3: CASSLVRAEQFF

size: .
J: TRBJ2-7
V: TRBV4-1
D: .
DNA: TGCGCCAGCAGCCAAGATACAGACATCTCCTACGAGCAGTACTTC
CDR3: CASSQDTDISYEQYF

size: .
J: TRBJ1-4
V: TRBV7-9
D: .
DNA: TGTGCCAGCAGCGCACAGGGCCTTAATGAAAAACTGTTTTTT
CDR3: CASSAQGLNEKLFF

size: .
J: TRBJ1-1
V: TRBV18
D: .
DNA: TGTGCCAGCTCACCGGCGGGGGGCAACACTGAAGCTTTCTTT
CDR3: CASSPAGGNTEAFF

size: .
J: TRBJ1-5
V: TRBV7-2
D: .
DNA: TGTGCCAGCAGCTCCATCGGGTACCCGCACCAGCCCCAGCATTTT
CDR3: CASSSIGYPHQPQHF

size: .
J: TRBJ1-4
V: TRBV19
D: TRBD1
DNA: TGTGCCAGTAGTATTGACAGGGGACAGGCGGCGGATGAAAAACTGTTTTTT
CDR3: CASSIDRGQAADEKLFF

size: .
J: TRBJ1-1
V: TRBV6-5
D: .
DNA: TGTGCCAGCACCTTGGAGCGAGACACTGAAGCTTTCTTT
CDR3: CASTLERDTEAFF

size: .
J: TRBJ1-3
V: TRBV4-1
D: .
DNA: TGCGCCAGCAGCCAAGAGGAGCGGCAGTTGAGCTCTGGAAACACCATATATTTT
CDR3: CASSQEERQLSSGNTIYF

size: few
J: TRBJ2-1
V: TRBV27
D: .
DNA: TGTGCCAGCAGTTTAACCAACAGGGGGGGGTACAATGAGCAGTTCTTC
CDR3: CASSLTNRGGYNEQFF

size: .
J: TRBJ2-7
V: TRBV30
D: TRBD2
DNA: TGTGCCTGGAGGACTAGCGGGTCTTACGAGCAGTACTTC
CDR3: CAWRTSGSYEQYF

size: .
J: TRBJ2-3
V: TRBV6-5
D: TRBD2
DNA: TGTGCCAGCATCACCGGGGGGGCGGCAGATACGCAGTATTTT
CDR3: CASITGGAADTQYF

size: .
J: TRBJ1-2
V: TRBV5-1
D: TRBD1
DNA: TGCGCCAGCAGCCCGGGACAGGATTCGGCTAACTATGGCTACACCTTC
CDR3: CASSPGQDSANYGYTF

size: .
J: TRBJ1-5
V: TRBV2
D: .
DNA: TGTGCCAGCAGACGGACAAATCAGCCCCAGCATTTT
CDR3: CASRRTNQPQHF

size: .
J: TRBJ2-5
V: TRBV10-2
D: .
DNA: TGCGCCAGCAGTGGAACAGCCCAAGAGACCCAGTACTTC
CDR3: CASSGTAQETQYF

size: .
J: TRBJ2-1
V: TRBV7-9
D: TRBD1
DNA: TGTGCCAGCAGCAGGGGACAGACCGAGGAGCAGTTCTTC
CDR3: CASSRGQTEEQFF

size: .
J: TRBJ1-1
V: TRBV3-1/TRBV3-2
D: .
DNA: TGTGCCAGCAGCCATCCTGGGCGGGGGCACACTGAAGCTTTCTTT
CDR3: CASSHPGRGHTEAFF

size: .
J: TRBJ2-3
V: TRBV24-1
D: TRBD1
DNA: TGTGCCACCAGTGACCCGGGACAGGCAGATACGCAGTATTTT
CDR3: CATSDPGQADTQYF

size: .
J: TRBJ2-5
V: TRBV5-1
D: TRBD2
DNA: TGCGCCAAGCGGGGCGCGTACCAAGAGACCCAGTACTTC
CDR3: CAKRGAYQETQYF

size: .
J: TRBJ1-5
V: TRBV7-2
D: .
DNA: TGTGCCAGCAGCTTAGCCAGAAATAGCAATCAGCCCCAGCATTTT
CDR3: CASSLARNSNQPQHF

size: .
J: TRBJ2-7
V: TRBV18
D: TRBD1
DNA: TGTGCCAGCTCACCCCGCCAGGGGGCTGGCGAGCAGTACTTC
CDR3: CASSPRQGAGEQYF

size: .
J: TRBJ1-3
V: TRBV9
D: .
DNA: TGTGCCAGCAGCGTAGAATCGATCGGGAACACCATATATTTT
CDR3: CASSVESIGNTIYF

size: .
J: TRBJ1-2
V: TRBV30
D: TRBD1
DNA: TGTGCCTGGAGAACCGGGACAGAATCGTTCTTC
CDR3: CAWRTGTESFF

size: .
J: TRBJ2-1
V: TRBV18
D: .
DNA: TGTGCCAGCTCACCACCCAGCTCCTACAATGAGCAGTTCTTC
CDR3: CASSPPSSYNEQFF

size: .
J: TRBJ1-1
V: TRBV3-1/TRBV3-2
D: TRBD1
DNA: TGTGCCAGCAGCGACAGGGGGCTGAAGAACACTGAAGCTTTCTTT
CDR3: CASSDRGLKNTEAFF

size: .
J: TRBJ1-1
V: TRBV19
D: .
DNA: TGTGCCAGTAGTATTAGGCGGGCGAACACTGAAGCTTTCTTT
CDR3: CASSIRRANTEAFF

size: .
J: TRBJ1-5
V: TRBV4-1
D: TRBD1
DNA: TGCGCCAGCAGTGTCACAGGGGGCGCAGATCGGAATCAGCCCCAGCATTTT
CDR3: CASSVTGGADRNQPQHF

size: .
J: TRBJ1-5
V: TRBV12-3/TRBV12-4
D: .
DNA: TGTGCCAGCACCGGGACTTTGGGGCCCCAGCATTTT
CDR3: CASTGTLGPQHF

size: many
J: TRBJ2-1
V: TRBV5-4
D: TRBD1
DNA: TGTGCCAGCAGCCAGGGACAGGGGGTCTACAATGAGCAGTTCTTC
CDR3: CASSQGQGVYNEQFF

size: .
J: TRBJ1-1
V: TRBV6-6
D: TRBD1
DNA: TGTGCCAGCAGGACAGGGGGGGGCGGAGCGAACACTGAAGCTTTCTTT
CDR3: CASRTGGGGANTEAFF